The 26 T cell receptor beta chains reported below all come from one sample, sequenced in a study of cytomegalovirus exposure and HLA in healthy donors. Primers included in the PCR were 60 Vbeta and 13 Jbeta primers. The data were produced by immunoSEQ multiplex PCR, yet TCRdb's version contains in-frame clones alone and is incomplete. This sample has tens of thousands of clones; about 78% occur once, and the top ten carry roughly 1.7%. Sequencing input: PBMCs. The receptors derive from a man aged 40-49 years in good health and CMV-seronegative.

The chain links TRBV19 to TRBJ2-3, with TRBD2 identical over 8 bases. J was trimmed by 11 bases and V by 1 base; bases with no gene match: 5. CDR1 is LNHDA and CDR2 is SQIVND in the germline V gene (reference sequence). The CDR3 covers 13 residues. CDR3 nucleotide sequence: TGTGCCAGTAGTATAGCCGGAGCGGGAGAGCAGTATTTT. Translating it yields CASSIAGAGEQYF.

The V gene is TRBV5-4, the J gene TRBJ2-1; 13 nucleotides agree with TRBD2. Germline V lookup: CDR1 SGHNT, CDR2 YYREEE (reference sequence). The CDR3 is 17 amino acids. J was trimmed by 7 bases and V by 4 bases; bases with no gene match: 11. This chain's CDR3 is CASSDPGLAGAWNEQFF. DNA for the CDR3: TGTGCCAGCAGCGACCCTGGACTAGCGGGGGCTTGGAATGAGCAGTTCTTC.

This sequence joins TRBV7-8 and TRBJ2-7; TRBD2 aligns across 9 bases. CDR1 is SGHVS, CDR2 FQNEAQ, per germline. The CDR3 has 15 amino acids. V dropped 1 base and J dropped 6; count of bases not matched to a gene: 7. CDR3 in amino acids: CASSLVGGRALEQYF. The CDR3 DNA follows: TGTGCCAGCAGCTTAGTCGGCGGGAGGGCCCTCGAGCAGTACTTC.

The chain links TRBV7-3 to TRBJ2-2; 8 nucleotides match TRBD2. The CDR3 extends over 15 amino acids. Germline lookup yields CDR1 SGHTA and CDR2 FQGTGA. V was clipped by 6 bases and J by 4 bases; unmatched bases: 7. Here the CDR3 DNA reads TGTGCCAGCAGTTCCGGGACTAGGGCCACCGGGGAGCTGTTTTTT. Amino acids: CASSSGTRATGELFF.

The CDR3: CASSPATGMVHEQYF. Here the CDR3 DNA reads TGCGCCAGCAGCCCCGCGACAGGGATGGTCCACGAGCAGTACTTC. The rearrangement uses TRBV4-1 and TRBJ2-7; 7 positions agree with TRBD1. Trimming at V came to 4 bases and at J to 5 bases, leaving 11 bases not matched to a gene. The CDR3 runs to 15 residues. In germline, CDR1 is MGHRA, CDR2 YSYEKL.

The rearrangement uses TRBV6-1 and TRBJ1-3; 9 nucleotides agree with TRBD1. The length of the CDR3 is 15 residues. Germline-derived CDR1 and CDR2 are MNHNS and SASEGT. V was pared by 4 bases and J by 4 bases, with 5 bases of the junction left unmatched. CDR3 region: CASSGLQGAGNTIYF. The CDR3 bases are TGTGCCAGCAGTGGTTTACAGGGGGCCGGAAACACCATATATTTT.

This clone was picked up a small number of times. The chain links TRBV29-1 to TRBJ2-7, with 8 bases matching TRBD1. The V and J ends lost 6 bases and 2 bases, in that order; junction bases with no gene match: 9. The CDR3 is 14 residues long. Germline CDR1 is SQVTM and CDR2 is ANQGSEA. DNA for the CDR3: TGCAGCGTGGGACAGGTCCCCTTCCCCTACGAGCAGTACTTC. This gives the protein CSVGQVPFPYEQYF.

The chain uses TRBV28 and TRBJ1-5; TRBD1 aligns across 8 bases. CDR3 length: 16 residues. V was clipped by 6 bases and J by 1 base; unmatched bases: 8. Germline CDR1 MDHEN, CDR2 SYDVKM. The CDR3 protein is CASSPQGQGSNQPQHF. The CDR3 DNA follows: TGTGCCAGCAGCCCACAAGGACAGGGAAGCAATCAGCCCCAGCATTTT.

This chain uses TRBV7-8 with TRBJ2-1; 7 bases are a match to TRBD2. V was pared by 7 bases and J by 9 bases, with 9 bases of the junction left unmatched. The V gene's germline CDR1 is SGHVS and CDR2 FQNEAQ. This CDR3 contains 13 residues. The CDR3 bases are TGTGCCAGCAACATCTTAGCGGGTTTTGAGCAGTTCTTC. Amino acids: CASNILAGFEQFF.

This CDR3 reads CASSFYQETQYF. CDR3 in DNA: TGTGCCAGCAGCTTTTATCAAGAGACCCAGTACTTC. The genes are TRBV7-2 and TRBJ2-5; D call uncertain. The CDR3 is made up of 12 amino acids. The germline V and J ends were trimmed by 3 bases and 2 bases, with 4 bases remaining between them. The germline CDR1 and CDR2 sequences are SGHTA and FQGNSA. Full variable domain (outside the CDR3, taken from reference TRBV7-2 and TRBJ2-5): GAGVSQSPSNKVTEKGKDVELRCDPISGHTALYWYRQSLGQGLEFLIYFQGNSAPDKSGLPSDRFSAERTGGSVSTLTIQRTQQEDSAVYLCASSFYQETQYFGPGTRLLVL.

This rearrangement joins TRBV5-1 to TRBJ1-1, with TRBD1 as a possible D gene (5 bases). This CDR3 contains 16 residues. CDR1 is SGHRS and CDR2 is YFSETQ in the germline V gene. V was shortened by 0 bases and J by 11 bases, with 23 bases between the two germline ends. The CDR3 loop is CASSLEALGGNFPAFF. The CDR3 bases are TGCGCCAGCAGCTTGGAGGCCCTGGGGGGAAACTTTCCCGCTTTCTTT. Filled out from reference TRBV5-1 and TRBJ1-1, the complete variable domain reads KAGVTQTPRYLIKTRGQQVTLSCSPISGHRSVSWYQQTPGQGLQFLFEYFSETQRNKGNFPGRFSGRQFSNSRSEMNVSTLELGDSALYLCASSLEALGGNFPAFFGQGTRLTVV.

The chain links TRBV10-3 to TRBJ1-5, with D possibly matching TRBD1 (6 bases). CDR1 is ENHRY and CDR2 is SYGVKD in the germline V gene. The CDR3 spans 15 residues. Trimming pared 11 bases from V and 0 bases from J, leaving 17 bases between. CDR3 DNA: TGTGCCGCCAAACCCGGGACAAGTAGCAATCAGCCCCAGCATTTT. Translation: CAAKPGTSSNQPQHF.

The chain couples TRBV5-1 to TRBJ1-2; D not certain. Trimming stripped 5 bases from V and 4 bases from J, with 18 bases between. The germline V gene encodes CDR1 SGHRS and CDR2 YFSETQ. The CDR3 sequence is 15 residues long. This CDR3 reads CASRGEEGRPYGYTF. The CDR3 DNA is TGCGCCAGCAGGGGCGAGGAGGGAAGGCCCTATGGCTACACCTTC.

The chain links TRBV7-9 to TRBJ2-6; the D is unclear. The V gene lost 1 base and the J gene lost 2 bases, with 6 bases spanning the gap. The CDR3 contains 15 residues. Per the germline V gene, CDR1 is SEHNR and CDR2 is FQNEAQ (reference sequence). DNA for the CDR3: TGTGCCAGCAGCTTAGGAGCCCCTGGGGCCAACGTCCTGACTTTC. Protein product: CASSLGAPGANVLTF.

The rearrangement links TRBV19 to TRBJ2-5; 10 bases align to TRBD2. CDR1 and CDR2 from the germline V gene are LNHDA and SQIVND (reference sequence). The CDR3 spans 18 residues. The V and J ends lost 3 bases and 3 bases, in that order; junction bases with no gene match: 13. CDR3 sequence: CASSISSGSPRGEETQYF. As DNA, the CDR3 is TGTGCCAGTAGTATTTCTAGCGGGAGTCCAAGGGGAGAAGAGACCCAGTACTTC.

This chain uses TRBV9 with TRBJ1-1; D ambiguous. Trimming cost V 5 bases and J 0 bases, with 14 bases left between them. This CDR3 contains 15 residues. Germline V gene data show CDR1 as SGDLS and CDR2 as YYNGEE. The CDR3 loop reads CASRRGSALNTEAFF. CDR3 DNA: TGTGCCAGCAGGCGAGGATCCGCCCTGAACACTGAAGCTTTCTTT.

This sequence joins TRBV29-1 and TRBJ1-5; D is undetermined. Trimming removed 3 bases at V and 2 bases at J, with 8 bases between. The germline V gene encodes CDR1 SQVTM and CDR2 ANQGSEA. CDR3 size: 13 residues. CDR3 in DNA: TGCAGCGTTGATCTCGGGGGCAATCAGCCCCAGCATTTT. Translation gives CSVDLGGNQPQHF.

The chain recombines TRBV5-1 with TRBJ2-6; D gene ambiguous. The CDR3 extends over 16 amino acids. The V gene lost 0 bases and the J gene lost 1 base, with 8 bases spanning the gap. CDR1 and CDR2 (germline): SGHRS, YFSETQ. In DNA, the CDR3 is TGCGCCAGCAGCTTGGGTCCGGAGTCTGGGGCCAACGTCCTGACTTTC. Translation: CASSLGPESGANVLTF. The variable domain in full, completed from reference TRBV5-1 and TRBJ2-6, reads KAGVTQTPRYLIKTRGQQVTLSCSPISGHRSVSWYQQTPGQGLQFLFEYFSETQRNKGNFPGRFSGRQFSNSRSEMNVSTLELGDSALYLCASSLGPESGANVLTFGAGSRLTVL.

The chain has TRBV14 and TRBJ1-4; 9 bases map to TRBD1. Germline lookup yields CDR1 SGHDN and CDR2 FVKESK. The CDR3 runs 17 residues. J gave up 0 bases and V 1 base, and 3 bases lay outside the gene matches. CDR3 bases: TGTGCCAGCAGCCAAGGGACAGGGGCGGCAACTAATGAAAAACTGTTTTTT. It codes for CASSQGTGAATNEKLFF. Full variable domain (outside the CDR3, taken from reference TRBV14 and TRBJ1-4): EAGVTQFPSHSVIEKGQTVTLRCDPISGHDNLYWYRRVMGKEIKFLLHFVKESKQDESGMPNNRFLAERTGGTYSTLKVQPAELEDSGVYFCASSQGTGAATNEKLFFGSGTQLSVL.

The rearrangement uses TRBV9 and TRBJ2-1, with D possibly matching TRBD2 (5 bases). Germline V gene sequence: CDR1 SGDLS, CDR2 YYNGEE. This CDR3 region has 14 residues. Deletions cut 3 bases from V and 3 bases from J, with 10 bases between. The CDR3 sequence: CASSGETSYNEQFF. The CDR3 DNA reads as TGTGCCAGCAGCGGGGAGACAAGCTACAATGAGCAGTTCTTC.

As to this clone: The same CDR3 also results from other DNA sequences found in this sample. The chain combines TRBV5-1 with TRBJ2-3; 10 bases fit TRBD1. V lost 3 bases, J lost 3 bases, and 1 base stayed unmatched. CDR3 length: 14 residues. Germline V gene lookup returns CDR1 SGHRS and CDR2 YFSETQ. The CDR3 is CASSSGQGTDTQYF. In DNA form, the CDR3 reads TGCGCCAGCAGCTCGGGACAGGGGACAGATACGCAGTATTTT.

The chain employs TRBV6-1 and TRBJ1-5; tentatively, D is TRBD1 (5 bases). The CDR3 loop spans 16 amino acids. Trimming removed 4 bases at V and 4 bases at J, with 17 bases between. CDR1 MNHNS and CDR2 SASEGT come from the germline V gene. CDR3 sequence reads: CASSALQASTNQPQHF. The CDR3 DNA reads TGTGCCAGCAGTGCCCTACAGGCCAGCACAAATCAGCCCCAGCATTTT.

The rearrangement links TRBV18 to TRBJ1-2; TRBD1 agrees at 9 bases. The CDR3 runs 14 residues. V lost 1 base, J lost 3 bases, and 0 bases stayed unmatched. The germline gives CDR1 KGHSH, CDR2 LQKENI. CDR3 loop: CASSPRQGDYGYTF. For the CDR3, the DNA is TGTGCCAGCTCACCACGACAGGGGGACTATGGCTACACCTTC.

This clone was detected a few times. This chain joins TRBV13 and TRBJ2-3, with D uncertain. Trimming cost V 3 bases and J 5 bases, with 3 bases left between them. The CDR3 consists of 11 residues. Germline V gene data show CDR1 as PRHDT and CDR2 as FYEKMQ (reference sequence). Written as DNA, the CDR3 is TGTGCCAGCAGCTTCGGAGATACGCAGTATTTT. This sequence encodes CASSFGDTQYF.

The chain uses TRBV4-2 and TRBJ2-5; maybe TRBD2 (5 bases). CDR3 size: 16 residues. Trimming took off 0 bases at V and 5 bases at J, with 16 bases between the two ends. The germline V gene encodes CDR1 LGHNA and CDR2 YNFKEQ. The CDR3 coding sequence is TGTGCCAGCAGCCAAGAGTTGGCGGGTGGCGGGGAGACCCAGTACTTC. Encoded protein: CASSQELAGGGETQYF.

The V call is TRBV28, the J call TRBJ2-5, with 12 bases fitting TRBD1. CDR1 is MDHEN, CDR2 SYDVKM, per germline. The CDR3 length is 19 residues. V was clipped by 0 bases and J by 0 bases; unmatched bases: 8. The CDR3 spells CASSLWDSGTGGHQETQYF. CDR3 DNA: TGTGCCAGCAGTTTATGGGATTCCGGGACAGGGGGCCACCAAGAGACCCAGTACTTC.